Presented here are 32 T cell receptor beta chains from one specimen sequenced in a study of T cells in localized non-small cell lung cancer. Only in-frame clones appear in the TCRdb table, and some are missing; sequencing was by immunoSEQ multiplex PCR. Seen here are 1,000 or so clones, around 35% observed once, and the top ten hold roughly 19%. The material was normal lung tissue next to the tumor, obtained before any cancer treatment. The receptors here all came from a male donor older than 55 with stage I lung adenocarcinoma.

The rearrangement uses TRBV18 and TRBJ1-1, with 10 bases fitting TRBD1. CDR3 size: 16 residues. The V and J ends lost 5 bases and 1 base, in that order; junction bases with no gene match: 7. Germline V gives CDR1 KGHSH, CDR2 LQKENI. The CDR3 DNA reads as TGTGCCAGCTCAGAGCGGACAGGGGGGTCGAACACTGAAGCTTTCTTT. Its protein is CASSERTGGSNTEAFF.

This chain connects TRBV19 to TRBJ1-2; D gene uncertain. V dropped 5 bases and J dropped 1 base, with 20 bases sitting between them. CDR1 and CDR2 from the germline V gene are LNHDA and SQIVND (reference sequence). The CDR3 sequence is 17 residues long. The DNA of the CDR3 is TGTGCCAGTAGTCCACCCCCGCCGGGAGCAATTAACTATGGCTACACCTTC. It yields the protein CASSPPPPGAINYGYTF.

The V call is TRBV18, the J call TRBJ2-2, with D possibly matching TRBD1 (5 bases). Trimming stripped 4 bases from V and 0 bases from J, with 12 bases between. CDR1 and CDR2 (germline): KGHSH, LQKENI. The CDR3 contains 16 residues. CDR3 loop: CASSLRGQANTGELFF. CDR3 DNA: TGTGCCAGCTCACTAAGAGGACAAGCGAACACCGGGGAGCTGTTTTTT.

This clone is judged large (0.1 to 1%). The chain carries TRBV6-8 and TRBJ2-6; D might be TRBD2 (6 bases). Germline CDR1 MNHGY, CDR2 SAAAGT. Trimming removed 5 bases from V and 0 bases from J, with 8 bases in between. The CDR3 is 15 amino acids. This chain's CDR3 is CASSGRSSGANVLTF. DNA of the CDR3: TGTGCCAGCAGTGGGAGGAGCTCTGGGGCCAACGTCCTGACTTTC.

This clone was seen a handful of times. The chain couples TRBV6-1 to TRBJ2-3; TRBD1 might be the D (6 bases). The CDR3 consists of 16 residues. Trimming took 1 base from V and 7 from J, leaving 18 bases between them. Looked up from germline, CDR1 is MNHNS and CDR2 is SASEGT. The CDR3 region has the DNA TGTGCCAGCAGTGAAGTCCTTAGACAGGCCAAATATACGCAGTATTTT. It encodes CASSEVLRQAKYTQYF.

The chain couples TRBV6-8 to TRBJ2-5, with D hard to call. Germline V gene lookup returns CDR1 MNHGY and CDR2 SAAAGT. Trimming took 7 bases from V and 5 from J, leaving 11 bases between them. This CDR3 has 12 amino acids. The CDR3 DNA reads as TGTGCCAGCACTGGCCTCGGGGAGACCCAGTACTTC. Translated: CASTGLGETQYF.

The rearrangement joins TRBV28 to TRBJ2-1; 7 nucleotides agree with TRBD2. V lost 1 base, J lost 8 bases, and 11 bases stayed unmatched. The CDR3 has 16 residues. Germline V gives CDR1 MDHEN, CDR2 SYDVKM. This chain's CDR3 is CASSLFRAGVGDEQFF. The DNA for the CDR3 is TGTGCCAGCAGTTTATTTCGGGCGGGAGTGGGCGATGAGCAGTTCTTC.

The chain has TRBV9 and TRBJ1-1; 7 bases fit TRBD1. Trimming removed 3 bases from V and 3 bases from J; junction bases left unmatched: 8. The germline V gene has CDR1 SGDLS and CDR2 YYNGEE. The CDR3 consists of 15 residues. Written as DNA, the CDR3 is TGTGCCAGCAGCGCATCGACAGGGTGGGACACTGAAGCTTTCTTT. It specifies CASSASTGWDTEAFF.

By frequency in the sample, this clone is medium-sized. The chain uses TRBV6-8 and TRBJ1-2; the match to TRBD1 covers 7 bases. This CDR3 is built from 17 residues. CDR1 MNHGY and CDR2 SAAAGT come from the germline V gene. V lost 0 bases to trimming and J lost 4 bases; unmatched junction nucleotides: 11. The CDR3 protein is CASSYSPTGRASYGYTF. CDR3 DNA: TGTGCCAGCAGTTACTCCCCGACAGGGAGGGCCTCCTATGGCTACACCTTC.

The J gene is TRBJ1-6, the V gene TRBV6-8; perhaps TRBD1 as D (5 bases). V lost 6 bases and J lost 7, with 16 bases in between. CDR3 length equals 15 residues. Germline V gene sequence: CDR1 MNHGY, CDR2 SAAAGT. CDR3 protein: CASSSDIRGNSPLHF. DNA for the CDR3: TGTGCCAGCAGCTCGGACATTAGAGGGAATTCACCCCTCCACTTT.

The chain links TRBV18 to TRBJ1-2; tentatively, D is TRBD1 (5 bases). The length of the CDR3 is 15 residues. Trimming pared 3 bases from V and 4 bases from J, leaving 15 bases between. Germline values: CDR1 KGHSH, CDR2 LQKENI. CDR3 protein: CASSPRDGYSYGYTF. As DNA, the CDR3 is TGTGCCAGCTCACCTCGGGACGGTTATTCCTATGGCTACACCTTC.

This clone was observed a handful of times. Other nucleotide sequences in the sample specify the same CDR3. The chain couples TRBV19 to TRBJ2-3, with D perhaps TRBD1 or TRBD2 (5 bases each). Between the trimmed V and J ends, which lost 6 bases and 7 bases, there was a span of 20 bases. The CDR3 is 15 amino acids. Germline V gives CDR1 LNHDA, CDR2 SQIVND (reference sequence). CDR3 sequence: CASSIEGSLGYTQYF. The CDR3 DNA is TGTGCCAGTAGCATCGAGGGGTCCTTGGGGTATACGCAGTATTTT.

The CDR3 bases are TGCAGCGTTGGGCGCTCCTACAATGAGCAGTTCTTC. Encoded protein: CSVGRSYNEQFF. This chain joins TRBV29-1 and TRBJ2-1; no firm D call. The ends were cut back, 4 bases at V and 0 bases at J, with 4 bases in the middle. CDR3 length equals 12 residues. The V gene's germline CDR1 is SQVTM and CDR2 ANQGSEA.

The gene calls are TRBV11-3 and TRBJ2-1; D tentatively fits TRBD1 or TRBD2 (5 bases each). Trimming shortened V by 3 bases and J by 6 bases, and 21 bases separated the two germline ends. From germline, CDR1 is SGHNT and CDR2 YENEEA. The CDR3 is made up of 17 amino acids. The CDR3 DNA is TGTGCCAGCAGCTTGTATCAGGGCAGGGACCCCTTCAATGAGCAGTTCTTC. It encodes CASSLYQGRDPFNEQFF.

The rearrangement links TRBV15 to TRBJ1-1; the D is unclear. The V end was cut by 1 base, the J end by 4 bases, with 13 bases between. This CDR3 has 15 amino acids. CDR1 and CDR2 (germline): LNHNV, YYDKDF (reference sequence). The CDR3 DNA is TGTGCCACCAGCAGAGGGGCGGCGGCGGGCACTGAAGCTTTCTTT. Protein: CATSRGAAAGTEAFF.

V and J are TRBV28 and TRBJ1-6, with D uncertain. The ends were cut back, 9 bases at V and 7 bases at J, with 13 bases in the middle. The CDR3 loop spans 13 amino acids. Germline V lookup: CDR1 MDHEN, CDR2 SYDVKM. This CDR3 reads CASRWPKNSPLHF. DNA of the CDR3: TGTGCCAGTCGATGGCCGAAAAATTCACCCCTCCACTTT.

The chain carries TRBV19 and TRBJ2-3; 8 nucleotides agree with TRBD2. The germline gives CDR1 LNHDA, CDR2 SQIVND (reference sequence). The CDR3 has 14 amino acids. Trimming removed 7 bases from V and 4 bases from J; junction bases left unmatched: 7. The CDR3 is CASMSGGGSDTQYF. The CDR3, as DNA: TGTGCCAGTATGAGCGGGGGCGGGTCAGATACGCAGTATTTT.

The rearrangement links TRBV9 to TRBJ2-1; either TRBD1 or TRBD2 may supply D (5 bases each). The CDR3 spans 14 residues. Germline V gives CDR1 SGDLS, CDR2 YYNGEE. V lost 4 bases, J lost 5 bases, and 13 bases lay in between. The CDR3 sequence is CASSNRDGHNEQFF. CDR3 DNA: TGTGCCAGCAGCAACCGGGACGGACACAATGAGCAGTTCTTC.

The rearrangement links TRBV9 to TRBJ1-2; TRBD1 agrees at 8 bases. With 5 bases clipped from V and 5 bases from J, the junction kept 17 bases outside the gene matches. Germline lookup yields CDR1 SGDLS and CDR2 YYNGEE. The CDR3 length is 17 residues. The CDR3 region has the DNA TGTGCCAGCAGTTTTGGACAGGGAACCCTGGCCTTATATGGCTACACCTTC. Translated, it gives CASSFGQGTLALYGYTF.

V usage is TRBV11-3 and J usage is TRBJ2-2, with TRBD2 as a possible D gene (6 bases). CDR1 is SGHNT and CDR2 is YENEEA in the germline V gene. The CDR3 consists of 15 residues. Trimming shortened V by 2 bases and J by 5 bases, and 12 bases separated the two germline ends. In DNA, the CDR3 is TGTGCCAGCAGCTTAAGGGACTGGGGGACCGGGGAGCTGTTTTTT. As protein: CASSLRDWGTGELFF. Drawing the rest from reference TRBV11-3 and TRBJ2-2, the complete variable domain is EAGVVQSPRYKIIEKKQPVAFWCNPISGHNTLYWYLQNLGQGPELLIRYENEEAVDDSQLPKDRFSAERLKGVDSTLKIQPAELGDSAVYLCASSLRDWGTGELFFGEGSRLTVL.

The rearrangement joins TRBV6-8 to TRBJ1-1, with D perhaps TRBD1 (5 bases). This CDR3 is 14 amino acids long. Germline V gene sequence: CDR1 MNHGY, CDR2 SAAAGT. V lost 5 bases to trimming and J lost 7 bases, with 17 bases between them. The CDR3: CASSNTGTYSEAFF. For the CDR3, the DNA is TGTGCCAGCAGTAATACCGGGACCTACAGTGAAGCTTTCTTT.

By sample fraction, this clone is medium-sized. The V call is TRBV11-3, the J call TRBJ2-6; D perhaps matches TRBD2 (5 bases). Germline V lookup: CDR1 SGHNT, CDR2 YENEEA. Trimming left V 3 bases short and J 3 bases short, with 15 bases between. The CDR3 has 17 amino acids. CDR3 sequence: CASSLYVGGGGANVLTF. The CDR3 coding sequence is TGTGCCAGCAGCTTGTACGTTGGAGGAGGTGGGGCCAACGTCCTGACTTTC.

The genes are TRBV19 and TRBJ2-5; 7 bases agree with TRBD1. The CDR3 length is 15 residues. The V gene's germline CDR1 is LNHDA and CDR2 SQIVND (reference sequence). V gave up 1 base and J gave up 5 bases; unmatched junction bases: 7. CDR3 sequence: CASSIGKGAVETQYF. The CDR3 DNA sequence: TGTGCCAGTAGTATAGGGAAGGGGGCTGTGGAGACCCAGTACTTC.

This clone is labeled as large. The chain employs TRBV6-8 and TRBJ2-5; 10 bases line up with TRBD1. The V gene end was trimmed by 7 bases and the J gene end by 6 bases; junction bases not matched to a gene: 11. The germline CDR1 and CDR2 sequences are MNHGY and SAAAGT. This CDR3 is 15 amino acids long. The CDR3 DNA is TGTGCCAGCACGGCCCCGACAGGGGGCGCCCAGACCCAGTACTTC. It encodes CASTAPTGGAQTQYF.

This CDR3 reads CASSQSQGGGYTF. DNA for the CDR3: TGTGCCAGCAGCCAATCACAGGGGGGTGGCTACACCTTC. This chain uses TRBV14 with TRBJ1-2; TRBD1 matches 8 bases. With 2 bases clipped from V and 7 bases from J, the junction kept 3 bases outside the gene matches. There are 13 residues in the CDR3. Germline V CDR1 and CDR2: SGHDN, FVKESK.

The chain combines TRBV19 with TRBJ1-1; no clear D. The CDR3 loop spans 14 amino acids. The germline V gene has CDR1 LNHDA and CDR2 SQIVND (reference sequence). Trimming removed 10 bases from V and 5 bases from J, with 20 bases in between. CDR3 nucleotide sequence: TGTGCCACAAGAGGCCAGGTGTTGGGGACTGAAGCTTTCTTT. It translates to CATRGQVLGTEAFF.

Only a few counts were recorded for this clone. The CDR3 DNA is TGTGCCAGCAGCATGAGACACGATAATCAGCCCCAGCATTTT. Amino acids: CASSMRHDNQPQHF. This chain connects TRBV9 to TRBJ1-5; the D is unclear. The germline V gene has CDR1 SGDLS and CDR2 YYNGEE. Trimming removed 4 bases from V and 4 bases from J, with 12 bases in between. This CDR3 contains 14 residues.

The chain joins TRBV5-1 to TRBJ2-1; no definite D call. The CDR3 spans 14 residues. From germline, CDR1 is SGHRS and CDR2 YFSETQ. V gave up 3 bases and J gave up 0 bases, with 7 bases separating them. The CDR3: CASSSDPSYNEQFF. The CDR3 coding sequence is TGCGCCAGCAGCTCTGACCCCTCCTACAATGAGCAGTTCTTC.

This chain connects TRBV19 to TRBJ1-5, with TRBD1 matching 7 bases. V lost 3 bases to trimming and J lost 10 bases; unmatched junction nucleotides: 6. This CDR3 has 13 residues. Germline V CDR1 and CDR2: LNHDA, SQIVND (reference sequence). The CDR3 nucleotides are TGTGCCAGTAGTATCGACAGGGAACAACCCCAGCATTTT. This encodes CASSIDREQPQHF.

The V call is TRBV5-1, the J call TRBJ1-4, with 8 bases lining up with TRBD1. The CDR3 has 14 amino acids. Germline V gives CDR1 SGHRS, CDR2 YFSETQ. V was pared by 3 bases and J by 6 bases, with 4 bases of the junction left unmatched. This CDR3 reads CASSSDRAYEKLFF. The CDR3 DNA sequence: TGCGCCAGCAGCTCGGACAGGGCATATGAAAAACTGTTTTTT.

CDR3 coding DNA: TGCGCCAGCAGCCTAGGGTCATCCTACAATGAGCAGTTCTTC. This gives the protein CASSLGSSYNEQFF. The chain uses TRBV4-1 and TRBJ2-1; D is undetermined. This CDR3 spans 14 amino acids. V dropped 4 bases and J dropped 1 base, with 8 bases sitting between them. Germline V gene data show CDR1 as MGHRA and CDR2 as YSYEKL.

The chain carries TRBV10-1 and TRBJ1-1; D may be TRBD1 (5 bases). The CDR3 loop spans 13 amino acids. Germline CDR1 and CDR2: WNHNN and SYGVQD (reference sequence). The ends were cut back, 4 bases at V and 4 bases at J, with 10 bases in the middle. The CDR3 spells CASSAAQGTEAFF. For the CDR3, the DNA is TGCGCCAGCAGTGCAGCCCAGGGCACTGAAGCTTTCTTT.